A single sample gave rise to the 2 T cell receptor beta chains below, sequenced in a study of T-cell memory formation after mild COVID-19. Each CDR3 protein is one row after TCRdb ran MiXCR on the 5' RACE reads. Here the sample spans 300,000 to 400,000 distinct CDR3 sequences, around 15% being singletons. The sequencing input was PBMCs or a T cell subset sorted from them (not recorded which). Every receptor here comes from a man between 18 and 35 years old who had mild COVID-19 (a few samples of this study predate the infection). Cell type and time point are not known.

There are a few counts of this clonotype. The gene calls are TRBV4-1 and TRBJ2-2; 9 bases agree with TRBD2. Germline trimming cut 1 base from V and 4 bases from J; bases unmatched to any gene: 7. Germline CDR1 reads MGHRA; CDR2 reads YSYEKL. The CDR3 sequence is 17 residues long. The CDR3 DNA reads TGCGCCAGCAGCCAAGGTAGCGGGGGCGCCTCCACCGGGGAGCTGTTTTTT. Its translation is CASSQGSGGASTGELFF.

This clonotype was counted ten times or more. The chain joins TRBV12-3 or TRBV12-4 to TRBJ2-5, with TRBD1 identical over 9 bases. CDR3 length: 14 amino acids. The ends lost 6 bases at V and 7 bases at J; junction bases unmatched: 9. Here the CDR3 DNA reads TGTGCCAGCAGCCCTGGACAGGGGCGGGGGACCCAGTACTTC. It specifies CASSPGQGRGTQYF.